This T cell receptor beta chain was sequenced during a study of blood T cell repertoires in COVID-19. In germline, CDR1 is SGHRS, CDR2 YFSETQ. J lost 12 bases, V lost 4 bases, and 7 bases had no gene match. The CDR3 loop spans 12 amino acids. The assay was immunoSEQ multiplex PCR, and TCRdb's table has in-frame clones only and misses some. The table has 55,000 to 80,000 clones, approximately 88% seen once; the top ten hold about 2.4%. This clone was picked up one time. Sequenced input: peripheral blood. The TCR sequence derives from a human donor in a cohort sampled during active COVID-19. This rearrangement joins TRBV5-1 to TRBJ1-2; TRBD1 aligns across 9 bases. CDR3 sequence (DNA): TGCGCCAGCAGCGCAGGACAGGGGAGCGACACCTTC. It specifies CASSAGQGSDTF.